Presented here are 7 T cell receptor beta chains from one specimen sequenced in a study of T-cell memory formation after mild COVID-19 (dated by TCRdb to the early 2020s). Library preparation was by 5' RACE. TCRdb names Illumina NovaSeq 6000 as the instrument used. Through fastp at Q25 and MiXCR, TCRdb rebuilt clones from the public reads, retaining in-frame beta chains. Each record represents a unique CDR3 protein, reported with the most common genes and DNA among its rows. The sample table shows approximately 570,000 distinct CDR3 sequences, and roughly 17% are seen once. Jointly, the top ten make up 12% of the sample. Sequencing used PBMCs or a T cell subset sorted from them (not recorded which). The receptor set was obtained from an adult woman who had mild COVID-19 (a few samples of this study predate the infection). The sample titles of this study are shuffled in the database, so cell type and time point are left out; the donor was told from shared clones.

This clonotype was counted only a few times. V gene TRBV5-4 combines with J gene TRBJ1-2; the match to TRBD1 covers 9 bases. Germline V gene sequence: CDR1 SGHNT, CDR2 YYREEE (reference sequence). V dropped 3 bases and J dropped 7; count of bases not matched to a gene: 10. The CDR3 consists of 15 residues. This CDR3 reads CASSYRDRVLGGYTF. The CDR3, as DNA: TGTGCCAGCAGCTATCGGGACAGGGTGTTAGGTGGCTACACCTTC.

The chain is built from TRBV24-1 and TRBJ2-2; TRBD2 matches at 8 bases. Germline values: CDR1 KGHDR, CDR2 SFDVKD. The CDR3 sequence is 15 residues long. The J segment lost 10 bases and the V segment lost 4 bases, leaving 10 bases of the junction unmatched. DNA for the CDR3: TGTGCCACCAGTGAGGGGACTAGTGCCCAGGAGGAGCTGTTTTTT. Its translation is CATSEGTSAQEELFF.

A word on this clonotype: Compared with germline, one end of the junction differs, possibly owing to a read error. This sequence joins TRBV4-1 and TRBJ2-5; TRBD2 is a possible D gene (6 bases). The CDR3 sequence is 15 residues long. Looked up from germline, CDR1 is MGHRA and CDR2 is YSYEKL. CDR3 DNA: TGCGCCAGCAGCCAAGCCGGAGGAGGGAAAGAGAACCAGTACTTC. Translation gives CASSQAGGGKENQYF.

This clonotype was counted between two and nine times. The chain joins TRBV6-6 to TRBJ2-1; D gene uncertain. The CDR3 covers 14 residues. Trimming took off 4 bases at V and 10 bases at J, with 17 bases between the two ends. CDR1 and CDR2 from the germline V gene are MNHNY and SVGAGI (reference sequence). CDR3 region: CASSLNGYYREQFF. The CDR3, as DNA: TGTGCCAGCAGTTTAAATGGTTATTACCGGGAGCAGTTCTTC.

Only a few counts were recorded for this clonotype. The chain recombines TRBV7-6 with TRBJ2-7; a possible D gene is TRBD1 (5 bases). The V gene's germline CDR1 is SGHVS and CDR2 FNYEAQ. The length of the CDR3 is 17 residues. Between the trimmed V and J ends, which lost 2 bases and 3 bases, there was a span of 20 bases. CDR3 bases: TGTGCCAGCAGCTTACGGATTAGGGGCCCAGGGTTCTACGAGCAGTACTTC. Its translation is CASSLRIRGPGFYEQYF.

The CDR3 loop reads CASSFPDSLISGANVLTF. The CDR3 bases are TGTGCCAGCAGTTTCCCTGACAGCCTCATCTCTGGGGCCAACGTCCTGACTTTC. The chain employs TRBV28 and TRBJ2-6; D is possibly TRBD1 (5 bases). The CDR3 sequence is 18 residues long. V dropped 3 bases and J dropped 0 bases, with 15 bases sitting between them. Germline V gene data show CDR1 as MDHEN and CDR2 as SYDVKM.

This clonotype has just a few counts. The CDR3 loop is CASSGKASGRGYNEQFF. The CDR3 DNA follows: TGTGCCAGCAGCGGGAAGGCTAGCGGGAGGGGTTACAATGAGCAGTTCTTC. The chain recombines TRBV7-2 with TRBJ2-1, with TRBD2 identical over 12 bases. The V and J ends lost 5 bases and 4 bases, in that order; junction bases with no gene match: 9. Germline V gives CDR1 SGHTA, CDR2 FQGNSA. The length of the CDR3 is 17 residues. The full variable domain, its missing parts supplied by reference TRBV7-2 and TRBJ2-1, is GAGVSQSPSNKVTEKGKDVELRCDPISGHTALYWYRQSLGQGLEFLIYFQGNSAPDKSGLPSDRFSAERTGGSVSTLTIQRTQQEDSAVYLCASSGKASGRGYNEQFFGPGTRLTVL.